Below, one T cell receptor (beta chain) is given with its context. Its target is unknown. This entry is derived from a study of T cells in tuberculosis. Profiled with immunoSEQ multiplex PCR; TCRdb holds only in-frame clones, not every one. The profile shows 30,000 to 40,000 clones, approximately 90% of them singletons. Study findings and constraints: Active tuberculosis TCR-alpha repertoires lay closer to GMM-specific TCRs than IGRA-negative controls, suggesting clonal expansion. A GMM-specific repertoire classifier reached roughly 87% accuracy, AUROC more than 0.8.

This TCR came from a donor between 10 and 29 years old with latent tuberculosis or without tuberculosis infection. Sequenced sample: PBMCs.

The CDR3 is CASSESWGPGNTIYF. CDR3 DNA: TGTGCCAGCAGTGAAAGTTGGGGGCCTGGAAACACCATATATTTT. V is TRBV2 and J is TRBJ1-3, with D maybe TRBD1 (6 bases). The CDR3 is 15 amino acids. V was cut by 2 bases and J by 2 bases, with 10 bases left in between. Germline V gene lookup returns CDR1 SNHLY and CDR2 FYNNEI.